This T cell receptor (beta chain) came from a study of blood T cell repertoires in COVID-19. On the study more broadly: Some COVID-19 samples were acute and others convalescent; all came from the United States, Italy and Spain.

Participant-given clinical history determined each cohort assignment. In the original processing: For nucleated cells, counts were estimated from reference gene primer amplification. The data were produced by immunoSEQ multiplex PCR, yet TCRdb's version contains in-frame clones alone and is incomplete. V and J calls and clone size are those listed in that table; D and trimming were worked out from the DNA. The sample carries approximately 300,000 clones, more than 75% recorded once. CDR3 length: 17 residues. The germline V and J ends were trimmed by 4 bases and 5 bases, with 23 bases remaining between them. Looked up from germline, CDR1 is WNHNN and CDR2 is SYGVQD (reference sequence).

The sequence came from a woman younger than 30 who had recovered from COVID-19. The V call is TRBV10-1, the J call TRBJ1-2; D remains unclear. Sequencing was done on a sample of PBMCs or T cells enriched from blood (not recorded which). CDR3 nucleotide sequence: TGCGCCAGCAGTGTTCTCTGGACTACCCAATTGCGATATGGCTACACCTTC. The encoded protein is CASSVLWTTQLRYGYTF.